These T cell receptor beta chains were read from a single sample in a study of cytomegalovirus exposure and HLA in healthy donors. Only in-frame clones appear in the TCRdb table, and some are missing; sequencing was by immunoSEQ multiplex PCR. The top ten hold 6.5% to 8.5% of the sample, which has approximately 170,000 clones, over 70% seen once. Specimen: PBMCs. The receptors originated from a woman aged 40 to 50 in good health and CMV-seropositive. CDR3s include the opening cysteine and the closing phenylalanine or tryptophan. A D gene is named only where the DNA matches it firmly. Size values are once, few and many counts, or a class for expanded clones, and some rows have none.

j_call | d_call | clone_size | v_call | cdr3_nt | cdr3_aa
TRBJ1-2 | . | . | TRBV6-4 | TGTGCCAGCAGGCCGGATCAGGGGACATCAGGGGGCTACACCTTC | CASRPDQGTSGGYTF
TRBJ1-1 | . | few | TRBV6-1 | TGTGCCAGCAGTGCCACAGGAAACACTGAAGCTTTCTTT | CASSATGNTEAFF
TRBJ2-3 | TRBD2 | . | TRBV6-1 | TGTGCCAGCACATTGGCGGGGGGGCCGTCAGATACGCAGTATTTT | CASTLAGGPSDTQYF
TRBJ2-1 | TRBD2 | . | TRBV19 | TGTGCCAGTAGTCTAGGACTAGCGGGTGCCCGTGAGCAGTTCTTC | CASSLGLAGAREQFF
TRBJ2-1 | . | few | TRBV5-1 | TGCGCCAGCAGCTTGGCCGTGTTTAGCAATGAGCAGTTCTTC | CASSLAVFSNEQFF
TRBJ1-6 | TRBD1 | . | TRBV7-2 | TGTGCCAGCAGCCCGGACAGGGGTGGTTCACCCCTCCACTTT | CASSPDRGGSPLHF
TRBJ2-1 | . | . | TRBV11-1 | TGTGCCAGCAGCTTAGAGGTTGAGGTTTGGAATGAGCAGTTCTTC | CASSLEVEVWNEQFF
TRBJ1-1 | . | . | TRBV11-2 | TGTGCCAGCAGCTTAGACCGCGTGAACACTGAAGCTTTCTTT | CASSLDRVNTEAFF
TRBJ2-7 | . | . | TRBV2 | TGTGCCAGCAGTGAAGCAGGGAGCGAGCAGTACTTC | CASSEAGSEQYF
TRBJ2-1 | . | . | TRBV7-3 | TGTGCCAGCAGCCCTAGCCCCAGCTCCTACAATGAGCAGTTCTTC | CASSPSPSSYNEQFF
TRBJ1-5 | . | . | TRBV19 | TGTGCCAGTAGTATAGTGGGGCCTAATCAGCCCCAGCATTTT | CASSIVGPNQPQHF
TRBJ2-5 | . | . | TRBV7-9 | TGTGCCAGCAGCCTGGGAGAAGTAGAGACCCAGTACTTC | CASSLGEVETQYF
TRBJ1-2 | . | . | TRBV9 | TGTGCCAGCAGCGTAGGCAGGTCCTATGGCTACACCTTC | CASSVGRSYGYTF
TRBJ1-6 | . | . | TRBV14 | TGTGCCAGCAGCCAAGATCGCGCTCGCGGGTCACCCCTCCACTTT | CASSQDRARGSPLHF
TRBJ2-2 | . | . | TRBV27 | TGTGCCACCTCAAACAGGGCCGGGGAGCTGTTTTTT | CATSNRAGELFF
TRBJ1-2 | . | . | TRBV6-5 | TGTGCCAGCAGTGCCTGGGGCGACTATGGCTACACCTTC | CASSAWGDYGYTF
TRBJ1-3 | TRBD1 | . | TRBV5-7 | TGTGCCAGCAGAAAGGCAGGGGGCCTCTCTGGAAACACCATATATTTT | CASRKAGGLSGNTIYF
TRBJ2-1 | . | . | TRBV2 | TGTGCCAGCAGTGAATGGCGGGGATCCTACAATGAGCAGTTCTTC | CASSEWRGSYNEQFF
TRBJ1-5 | TRBD1 | . | TRBV28 | TGTGCCAGCAGCAGCTTATGGGACAGGGACAATCAGCCCCAGCATTTT | CASSSLWDRDNQPQHF
TRBJ1-2 | . | few | TRBV6-1 | TGTGCCAGCAGTTCCCTTGACGGAGCCCTCTATGGCTACACCTTC | CASSSLDGALYGYTF
TRBJ2-3 | . | . | TRBV4-3 | TGCGCCAGCAGCCAAGAAGCTTTCTTTAGCACAGATACGCAGTATTTT | CASSQEAFFSTDTQYF
TRBJ2-3 | TRBD2 | . | TRBV7-3 | TGTGCCAGCAGCGTCGGGGGGGCGGGCACAGATACGCAGTATTTT | CASSVGGAGTDTQYF
TRBJ1-1 | . | . | TRBV5-1 | TGCGCCAGCAGCGACCATACTCAGGGATTCACTGAAGCTTTCTTT | CASSDHTQGFTEAFF
TRBJ1-4 | TRBD1 | . | TRBV5-8 | TGTGCCAGCAGGCAGATACGGACAGGGCTGCTTTTT | CASRQIRTGLLF
TRBJ2-7 | TRBD2 | few | TRBV5-6 | TGTGCCAGCAGCTTTTTCCTAGCGGGTTACGAGCAGTACTTC | CASSFFLAGYEQYF
TRBJ2-7 | TRBD2 | few | TRBV9 | TGTGCCAGCAGCCCTACGGGGGGGCCACTCTCCTACGAGCAGTACTTC | CASSPTGGPLSYEQYF
TRBJ1-4 | . | . | TRBV4-2 | TGTGCCAGCAGCCAAGGGGAGGGGACGGACCTTGAAAAACTGTTTTTT | CASSQGEGTDLEKLFF
TRBJ2-7 | . | . | TRBV27 | TGTGCCAGCAGTGGACGACGACAGACCGGCGGCTACGAGCAGTACTTC | CASSGRRQTGGYEQYF
TRBJ1-1 | . | . | TRBV20-1 | TGCAGTGCTAGTCTAGTCGAAGCTTTCTTT | CSASLVEAFF
TRBJ1-5 | . | . | TRBV18 | TGTGCCAGCTCACCCAGGGGAAGCAATCAGCCCCAGCATTTT | CASSPRGSNQPQHF
TRBJ1-2 | . | few | TRBV29-1 | TGCAGAACCCTCGGGGTATATGGCTACACCTTC | CRTLGVYGYTF
TRBJ1-6 | TRBD1 | . | TRBV30 | TGTGCCTGGAATAATAACAGGGGGAGCTATAATTCACCCCTCCACTTT | CAWNNNRGSYNSPLHF
TRBJ2-3 | . | . | TRBV5-1 | TGCGCCAGCAGCTTGGAGGGGGATACGCAGTATTTT | CASSLEGDTQYF
TRBJ1-1 | TRBD1 | few | TRBV5-1 | TGCGCCAGCAGCTACCTCGGGACAGGGAACACTGAAGCTTTCTTT | CASSYLGTGNTEAFF
TRBJ2-2 | TRBD2 | . | TRBV27 | TGTGCCAGCAGTTATAAAGGCGGGAGCGACACCGGGGAGCTGTTTTTT | CASSYKGGSDTGELFF
TRBJ1-1 | . | . | TRBV6-6 | TGTGCCAGCAGTCAACCCCCGAGCCACACTGAAGCTTTCTTT | CASSQPPSHTEAFF
TRBJ2-7 | . | few | TRBV29-1 | TGCAGCGTTGAAGAGCGGGACTACGAGCAGTACTTC | CSVEERDYEQYF
TRBJ1-3 | . | . | TRBV4-1 | TGCGCCAGCAGCCAAGCACTCTGGGGGCGCGGTTTGGCAGACACCATATATTTT | CASSQALWGRGLADTIYF
TRBJ2-7 | TRBD1 | . | TRBV4-3 | TGCGCCAGCAGCCAAAATAGACAGGGGGCCACCTACGAGCAGTACTTC | CASSQNRQGATYEQYF
TRBJ1-5 | TRBD1 | . | TRBV30 | TGTGCCTGGAGTGGAGGGGGCCAGCCCCAGCATTTT | CAWSGGGQPQHF
TRBJ1-6 | . | . | TRBV5-6 | TGTGCCAGCAGCTGGGGAGCCGGGAATAATTCACCCCTCCACTTT | CASSWGAGNNSPLHF
TRBJ2-1 | TRBD1 | . | TRBV30 | TGTGCCTGGATAAGGACAGGGGACAATGAGCAGTTCTTC | CAWIRTGDNEQFF
TRBJ2-4 | . | . | TRBV4-2 | TGTGCCAGCAGCTTGGGGGGAGAAAACATTCAGTACTTC | CASSLGGENIQYF
TRBJ1-3 | . | . | TRBV19 | TGTGCCAGTAGTATATCCACAGGTCCTGGAAACACCATATATTTT | CASSISTGPGNTIYF
TRBJ1-2 | . | few | TRBV5-1 | TGCGCCAGCAGCTTGGAGGGGAACAGCGGCTACACCTTC | CASSLEGNSGYTF